Listed below are T cell receptor beta chains from one sample, sequenced in a study of PD-1 blockade in classical Hodgkin lymphoma. The method was immunoSEQ multiplex PCR; TCRdb's version includes in-frame clones alone and lacks a portion of them. The data show 89,000 or so clones, with around 90% seen just once and approximately 2.4% held by the top ten. Sequenced material: peripheral blood mononuclear cells (PBMCs), taken before the second cycle of nivolumab. These receptors all stem from a human donor with classical Hodgkin lymphoma. Each CDR3 is given with its conserved first and last residue. A D gene is named only where the DNA matches it firmly. Some rows mark clone size as missing; the rest say once, few, many or name a class of expanded clone.

>-|-|14|TRBV29-1|TRBJ2-7
CSVEATRPRGPQYF
TGCAGCGTTGAAGCCACCCGCCCCAGGGGCCCTCAGTACTTC
>-|-|11|TRBV5-1|TRBJ2-3
CASGRTDTQYF
TGCGCCAGCGGACGGACAGATACGCAGTATTTT
>TRBD2|-|14|TRBV6-1|TRBJ2-2
CAGEAGLPTGELFF
TGTGCAGGGGAAGCGGGACTACCCACCGGGGAGCTGTTTTTT
>-|-|14|TRBV30|TRBJ1-5
CAWSVTANNQPQHF
TGTGCCTGGAGTGTGACAGCCAACAATCAGCCCCAGCATTTT
>TRBD1|-|15|TRBV9|TRBJ2-4
CASSAGQARENIQYF
TGTGCCAGCAGCGCCGGACAGGCCAGAGAAAACATTCAGTACTTC
>-|-|14|TRBV28|TRBJ1-1
CASSFIAQDTEAFF
TGTGCCAGCAGTTTTATAGCTCAAGACACTGAAGCTTTCTTT
>-|-|13|TRBV30|TRBJ2-6
CAWRSSGANVLTF
TGTGCCTGGAGATCCTCTGGGGCCAACGTCCTGACTTTC
>-|-|15|TRBV7-3|TRBJ2-2
CASSLNRPPTGELFF
TGTGCCAGCAGCTTAAACCGTCCCCCCACCGGGGAGCTGTTTTTT
>-|-|11|TRBV9|TRBJ2-1
CASMSGNEQFF
TGTGCCAGCATGTCCGGTAATGAGCAGTTCTTC
>-|-|13|TRBV28|TRBJ1-2
CASSSWGLDGYTF
TGTGCCAGCAGCTCATGGGGGCTGGACGGCTACACCTTC
>-|-|11|TRBV6-5|TRBJ2-7
CASSSLYEQYF
TGTGCCAGCAGTTCCCTCTACGAGCAGTACTTC
>TRBD2|-|16|TRBV7-9|TRBJ2-7
CASSPQTSGSTYEQYF
TGTGCCAGCAGCCCCCAGACTAGCGGGAGTACTTACGAGCAGTACTTC
>-|-|14|TRBV9|TRBJ2-3
CASSVEGNTDTQYF
TGTGCCAGCAGCGTAGAGGGCAACACAGATACGCAGTATTTT
>-|once|18|TRBV28|TRBJ2-4
CASSLNTSYRVVVNIQYF
TGTGCCAGCAGTCTCAATACCTCCTACAGGGTGGTCGTAAACATTCAGTACTTC
>-|-|14|TRBV30|TRBJ1-2
CAWSLTSVGLGYTF
TGTGCCTGGAGCCTAACCTCGGTGGGCCTTGGCTACACCTTC
>-|-|17|TRBV4-1|TRBJ2-1
CASSRTGLFRSYNEQFF
TGCGCCAGCAGCCGTACAGGACTCTTCCGCTCCTACAATGAGCAGTTCTTC